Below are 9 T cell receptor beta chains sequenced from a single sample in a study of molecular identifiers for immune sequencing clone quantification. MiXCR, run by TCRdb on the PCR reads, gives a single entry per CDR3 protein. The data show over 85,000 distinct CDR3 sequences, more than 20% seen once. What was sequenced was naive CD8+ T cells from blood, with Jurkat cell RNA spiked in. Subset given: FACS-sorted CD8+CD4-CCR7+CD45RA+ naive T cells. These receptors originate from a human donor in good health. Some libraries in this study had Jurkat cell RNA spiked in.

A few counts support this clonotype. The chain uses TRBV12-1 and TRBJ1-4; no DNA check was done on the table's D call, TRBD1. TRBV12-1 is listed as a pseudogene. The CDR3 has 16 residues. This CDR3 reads CASSYRTGTANEKLFF. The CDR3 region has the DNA TGTGCCAGCAGCTACCGAACCGGGACAGCTAATGAAAAACTGTTTTTT.

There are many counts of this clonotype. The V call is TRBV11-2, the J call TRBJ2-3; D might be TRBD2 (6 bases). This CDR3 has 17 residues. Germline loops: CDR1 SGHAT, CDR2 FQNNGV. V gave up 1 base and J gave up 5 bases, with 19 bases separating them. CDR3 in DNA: TGTGCCAGCAGCTTAGTGGGAGGCGGGCTAGCGAGAGATACGCAGTATTTT. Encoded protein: CASSLVGGGLARDTQYF.

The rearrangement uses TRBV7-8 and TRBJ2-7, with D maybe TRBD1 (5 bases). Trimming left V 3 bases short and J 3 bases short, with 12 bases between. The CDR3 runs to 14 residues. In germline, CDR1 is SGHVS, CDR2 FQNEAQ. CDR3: CASSFAGPYYEQYF. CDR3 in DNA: TGTGCCAGCAGCTTTGCAGGGCCCTACTACGAGCAGTACTTC.

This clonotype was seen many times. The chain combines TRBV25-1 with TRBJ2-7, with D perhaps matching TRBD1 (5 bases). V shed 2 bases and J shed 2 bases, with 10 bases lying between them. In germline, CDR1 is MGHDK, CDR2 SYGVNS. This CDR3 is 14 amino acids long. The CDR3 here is CASSERTGTYEQYF. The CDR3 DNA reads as TGTGCCAGCAGTGAACGTACAGGAACCTACGAGCAGTACTTC.

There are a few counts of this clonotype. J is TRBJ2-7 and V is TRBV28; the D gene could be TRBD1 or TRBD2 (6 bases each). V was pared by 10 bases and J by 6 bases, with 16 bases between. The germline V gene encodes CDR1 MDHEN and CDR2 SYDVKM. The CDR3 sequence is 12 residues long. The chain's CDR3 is CATSGARGEQYF. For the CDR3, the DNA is TGTGCCACCTCGGGGGCTCGGGGCGAGCAGTACTTC. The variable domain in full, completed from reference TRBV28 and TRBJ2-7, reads DVKVTQSSRYLVKRTGEKVFLECVQDMDHENMFWYRQDPGLGLRLIYFSYDVKMKEKGDIPEGYSVSREKKERFSLILESASTNQTSMYLCATSGARGEQYFGPGTRLTVT.

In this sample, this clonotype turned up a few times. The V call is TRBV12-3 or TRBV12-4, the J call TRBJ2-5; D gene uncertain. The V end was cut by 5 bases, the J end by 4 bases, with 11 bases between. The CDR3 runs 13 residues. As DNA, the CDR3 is TGTGCCAGCAGTAAACAGAACCGAGAGACCCAGTACTTC. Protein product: CASSKQNRETQYF.

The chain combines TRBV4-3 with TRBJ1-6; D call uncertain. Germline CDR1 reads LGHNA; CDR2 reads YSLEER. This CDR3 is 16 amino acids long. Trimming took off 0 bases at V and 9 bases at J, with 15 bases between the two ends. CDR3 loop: CASSQDESAAFSPLHF. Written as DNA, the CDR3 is TGCGCCAGCAGCCAAGATGAATCTGCTGCGTTTTCACCCCTCCACTTT.

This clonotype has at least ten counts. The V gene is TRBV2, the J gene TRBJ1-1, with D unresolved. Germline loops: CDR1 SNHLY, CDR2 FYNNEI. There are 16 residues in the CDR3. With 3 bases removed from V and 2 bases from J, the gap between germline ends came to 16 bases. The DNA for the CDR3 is TGTGCCAGCAGTGACCCATACAAGGGCACTAACACTGAAGCTTTCTTT. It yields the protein CASSDPYKGTNTEAFF.

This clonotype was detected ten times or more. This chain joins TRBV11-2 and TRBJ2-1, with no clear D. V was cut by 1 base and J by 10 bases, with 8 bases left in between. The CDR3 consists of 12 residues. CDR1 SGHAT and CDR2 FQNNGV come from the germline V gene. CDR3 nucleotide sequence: TGTGCCAGCAGCTTAGCCCTCCCCGAGCAGTTCTTC. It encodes CASSLALPEQFF. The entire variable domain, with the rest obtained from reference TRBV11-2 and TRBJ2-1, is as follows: EAGVAQSPRYKIIEKRQSVAFWCNPISGHATLYWYQQILGQGPKLLIQFQNNGVVDDSQLPKDRFSAERLKGVDSTLKIQPAKLEDSAVYLCASSLALPEQFFGPGTRLTVL.